This T cell receptor (beta chain) was identified in a study of T cell repertoires in cytomegalovirus infection. The CDR3 has 14 residues. The trim removed 1 base at V and 5 bases at J, leaving 1 base unmatched. In germline, CDR1 is SGHVS, CDR2 FQNEAQ. This clonotype showed up many times. Its antigen is unknown. TCRdb reprocessed the reads with MiXCR, giving one entry per CDR3 protein. This table has 90,000 to 110,000 distinct CDR3 sequences, 25% to 30% appearing once. The sequence came from a human donor in good health (CMV status not recorded). Some clones in this sample may be carry-over from other donors' samples. The rearrangement joins TRBV7-8 to TRBJ2-2; 7 bases map to TRBD1. The specimen was CD8+ T cells from cultured PBMCs, collected from culture after CMV antigen stimulation. The CDR3 spells CASSLGDSTGELFF. The CDR3 DNA reads TGTGCCAGCAGCTTAGGGGACAGTACCGGGGAGCTGTTTTTT.